This TCR beta chain derives from a study of blood T cell repertoires in COVID-19. Only in-frame clones appear in the TCRdb table, and some are missing; sequencing was by immunoSEQ multiplex PCR. Of hundreds of thousands of clones listed, roughly 89% are singletons. This CDR3 has 15 residues. Trimming cost V 1 base and J 9 bases, with 13 bases left between them. CDR1 and CDR2 (germline): SNHLY, FYNNEI. The source of this sequence is a young man with COVID-19, enrolled during active disease. This chain links TRBV2 with TRBJ1-6, with a tentative D call TRBD1 (5 bases). The specimen was peripheral blood. CDR3 loop: CASSEEEGAASPLHF. The CDR3 nucleotides are TGTGCCAGCAGTGAAGAAGAAGGGGCGGCTTCACCCCTCCACTTT.